This T cell receptor beta chain was recorded in a study of T cells in Graves' hyperthyroidism and ophthalmopathy. Study observations and caveats: Blood also contained most expanded thyroid clonotypes above 0.001. Model predictions of ophthalmopathy came a median approximately seven months before onset. Separating ophthalmopathy from stable hyperthyroidism was achieved by a 13 V-J model.

RNA transcripts gave rise to amplified TCR beta CDR3 regions. Initially, a first-round RT-PCR of the TCR CDR3 employed the HTBI primer set. Via MiXCR, TCRdb re-called the multiplex PCR reads, giving one row per CDR3 protein. The table lists about 480,000 distinct CDR3 sequences, 13% to 15% of them singletons. CDR1 SGHRS and CDR2 YFSETQ come from the germline V gene. The length of the CDR3 is 13 residues. V lost 4 bases and J 3 bases, leaving 10 bases between the germline ends. This clonotype was seen at least ten times. Its antigen remains unidentified. Every diagnosis used clinical symptoms, serum thyroxine and TRAb, thyroid ultrasound and orbital computed tomography.

The genes are TRBV5-1 and TRBJ1-1; TRBD1 might be the D (5 bases). This TCR was recovered from a young woman with Graves' hyperthyroidism. The source material was blood. CDR3 DNA sequence: TGCGCCAGCAGCCCGGACACGTACACTGAAGCTTTCTTT. As protein: CASSPDTYTEAFF.